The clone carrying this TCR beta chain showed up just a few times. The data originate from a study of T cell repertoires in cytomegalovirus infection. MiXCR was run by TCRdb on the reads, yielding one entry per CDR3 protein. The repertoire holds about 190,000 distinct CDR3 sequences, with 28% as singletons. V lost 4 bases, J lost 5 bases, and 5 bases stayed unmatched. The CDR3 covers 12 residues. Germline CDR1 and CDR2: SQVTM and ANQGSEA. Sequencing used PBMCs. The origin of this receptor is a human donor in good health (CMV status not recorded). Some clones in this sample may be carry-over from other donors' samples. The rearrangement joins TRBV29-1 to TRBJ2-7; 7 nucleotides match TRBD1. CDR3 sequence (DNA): TGCAGCGTTGGACAGGGTAGGAACGAGCAGTACTTC. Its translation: CSVGQGRNEQYF.